One and the same sample provided the 20 T cell receptor beta chains below, sequenced in a study of T cells in Graves' hyperthyroidism and ophthalmopathy. Using RNA transcripts as the source, TCR beta CDR3 regions were amplified. The HTBI set primed first-round TCR CDR3 RT-PCR. TCRdb processed the multiplex PCR reads anew with MiXCR; each CDR3 protein has one entry. The repertoire holds fewer than 750,000 distinct CDR3 sequences, with 46% as singletons. The material sequenced was peripheral blood or thyroid tissue (not recorded which). These receptors all come from a woman younger than 30 with Graves' hyperthyroidism.

This clonotype was observed many times. The rearrangement joins TRBV13 to TRBJ2-7, with 12 bases that match TRBD2. V lost 3 bases and J lost 0; bases outside the gene matches: 6. The CDR3 contains 17 residues. CDR1 and CDR2 from the germline V gene are PRHDT and FYEKMQ (reference sequence). The CDR3 region has the DNA TGTGCCAGCAGCTTTCTAGCGGGAGGGGAAACCTCCTACGAGCAGTACTTC. This sequence encodes CASSFLAGGETSYEQYF.

Remarks on this clonotype: A junction boundary mismatches the germline segment, possibly from a read error. The genes are TRBV12-3 or TRBV12-4 and TRBJ2-5; 10 nucleotides line up with TRBD2. The CDR3 loop spans 21 amino acids. The CDR3 loop is CVSSKTRLAGVSTWEGETQYF. CDR3 in DNA: TGTGTCAGCAGTAAGACGAGACTAGCGGGTGTATCTACCTGGGAGGGGGAGACCCAGTACTTC.

The chain employs TRBV7-9 and TRBJ1-5; D call uncertain. The CDR3 is made up of 16 amino acids. Trimming took 3 bases from V and 2 from J, leaving 14 bases between them. Germline-derived CDR1 and CDR2 are SEHNR and FQNEAQ (reference sequence). The CDR3 spells CASSFGQVNGNQPQHF. The CDR3 DNA reads as TGTGCCAGCAGCTTCGGGCAGGTTAACGGCAATCAGCCCCAGCATTTT. Variable domain in full (rest from reference TRBV7-9 and TRBJ1-5): DTGVSQNPRHKITKRGQNVTFRCDPISEHNRLYWYRQTLGQGPEFLTYFQNEAQLEKSRLLSDRFSAERPKGSFSTLEIQRTEQGDSAMYLCASSFGQVNGNQPQHFGDGTRLSIL.

This clonotype was observed many times. The V call is TRBV10-3, the J call TRBJ2-7; 9 positions agree with TRBD2. J lost 6 bases, V lost 2 bases, and 2 bases had no gene match. The germline V gene has CDR1 ENHRY and CDR2 SYGVKD. The CDR3 is 13 amino acids. Here the CDR3 DNA reads TGTGCCATCAGTGAGGGGACTAGCACCGAGCAGTACTTC. This sequence encodes CAISEGTSTEQYF.

This sequence joins TRBV10-3 and TRBJ1-5, with 10 bases fitting TRBD1. The germline V gene has CDR1 ENHRY and CDR2 SYGVKD. CDR3 length: 12 residues. V lost 8 bases, J lost 14 bases, and 9 bases stayed unmatched. As DNA, the CDR3 is TGTGCCATCGGGACAGGGGTTTCCTACGAGCATTTT. Protein sequence: CAIGTGVSYEHF.

This clonotype was detected ten times or more. The chain uses TRBV12-3 or TRBV12-4 and TRBJ1-5; D unclear. Trimming took 3 bases from V and 7 from J, leaving 13 bases between them. This CDR3 is 14 amino acids long. The CDR3 loop is CASSFLEGGQPQHF. CDR3 nucleotide sequence: TGTGCCAGCAGTTTTTTAGAAGGCGGGCAGCCCCAGCATTTT.

J is TRBJ1-1 and V is TRBV29-1; 9 bases agree with TRBD1. Germline V gene data show CDR1 as SQVTM and CDR2 as ANQGSEA. The CDR3 totals 13 residues. V lost 8 bases and J lost 0; bases outside the gene matches: 4. CDR3 DNA: TGCAGCCCCGGACAGGGGTTGAACACTGAAGCTTTCTTT. Translated: CSPGQGLNTEAFF.

Many counts were recorded for this clonotype. V gene TRBV6-1 combines with J gene TRBJ1-4, with D possibly matching TRBD1 (5 bases). The CDR3 consists of 13 residues. V lost 6 bases and J lost 5, with 10 bases in between. Per the germline V gene, CDR1 is MNHNS and CDR2 is SASEGT. The CDR3 nucleotides read TGTGCCAGCAGGCGAGAGGGGAATGAAAAACTGTTTTTT. Protein product: CASRREGNEKLFF.

This clonotype was seen at least ten times. The gene calls are TRBV12-3 or TRBV12-4 and TRBJ1-4, with D unresolved. This CDR3 region has 14 residues. V was clipped by 3 bases and J by 4 bases, with 9 bases between them. The CDR3 DNA is TGTGCCAGCAGTTTTAGGAACCGTAATGAAAAACTGTTTTTT. It encodes CASSFRNRNEKLFF.

As for this clonotype: A much larger clonotype is one base distant, so this may be a read error. The chain is built from TRBV24-1 and TRBJ2-7, with 8 bases aligning to TRBD1. Per the germline V gene, CDR1 is KGHDR and CDR2 is SFDVKD. CDR3 length equals 15 residues. V trimming: 3 bases; J trimming: 7 bases; junction bases outside the gene matches: 10. CDR3 bases: TGTGCCACCAGTGATCATGACAGGGGACGGGATGAGCAGTACTTC. Amino acids: CATSDHDRGRDEQYF.

The gene calls are TRBV7-8 and TRBJ2-7; no clear D. V was cut by 1 base and J by 3 bases, with 10 bases left in between. In germline, CDR1 is SGHVS, CDR2 FQNEAQ. The length of the CDR3 is 14 residues. This CDR3 is CASSLETRNYEQYF. The CDR3 DNA reads TGTGCCAGCAGCTTAGAAACACGGAACTACGAGCAGTACTTC.

The CDR3 DNA reads as TGTGCCAGCAGTGTCCTCGAGGGTAGCTCCTACAATGAGCAGTTCTTC. Encoded protein: CASSVLEGSSYNEQFF. The V call is TRBV2, the J call TRBJ2-1; a weak D match, TRBD2 (5 bases). Trimming took off 4 bases at V and 0 bases at J, with 13 bases between the two ends. Germline CDR1 SNHLY, CDR2 FYNNEI. The CDR3 spans 16 residues.

The chain is built from TRBV11-2 and TRBJ2-3; D is ambiguous. Trimming stripped 5 bases from V and 0 bases from J, with 9 bases between. Germline loops: CDR1 SGHAT, CDR2 FQNNGV. CDR3 length: 14 residues. The DNA for the CDR3 is TGTGCCAGCAGCCAATACCTTAGCACAGATACGCAGTATTTT. It yields the protein CASSQYLSTDTQYF.

The J gene is TRBJ1-4, the V gene TRBV7-9; TRBD1 matches 7 bases. Trimming cost V 4 bases and J 10 bases; bases outside gene matches: 6. The CDR3 has 13 residues. CDR1 and CDR2 (germline): SEHNR, FQNEAQ (reference sequence). The CDR3 bases are TGTGCCAGCAGCTCATCGCCAGGGGGAAAACTGTTTTTT. Its translation: CASSSSPGGKLFF.

In its sample, this clonotype was seen many times. The chain joins TRBV7-6 to TRBJ1-3; maybe TRBD1 (5 bases). The CDR3 totals 15 residues. CDR1 SGHVS and CDR2 FNYEAQ come from the germline V gene. V was shortened by 2 bases and J by 3 bases, with 11 bases between the two germline ends. CDR3 in amino acids: CASSLSGLDGNTIYF. In nucleotides, the CDR3 is TGTGCCAGCAGCTTATCGGGACTGGATGGAAACACCATATATTTT.

As concerns this clonotype: One end of the junction is discordant with germline, which a read error may explain. The chain carries TRBV20-1 and TRBJ1-4, with D tentatively TRBD1 (6 bases). The CDR3 runs to 17 residues. Per the germline V gene, CDR1 is DFQATT and CDR2 is SNEGSKA (reference sequence). The CDR3 nucleotides read TGCAGTGCTAGAGTCGACTGGGACACACAAAAGGAGGAAATACTGTTTTTT. Translation gives CSARVDWDTQKEEILFF.

The chain uses TRBV7-3 and TRBJ2-7; 10 bases fit TRBD2. Trimming at V came to 4 bases and at J to 2 bases, leaving 5 bases not matched to a gene. This CDR3 is 15 amino acids long. Germline-derived CDR1 and CDR2 are SGHTA and FQGTGA. CDR3 nucleotides: TGTGCCAGCAGCTCCCCTAGCGGGAGTCCCTACGAGCAGTACTTC. It is translated as CASSSPSGSPYEQYF.

V gene TRBV2 combines with J gene TRBJ2-4; D is unclear. Germline V gives CDR1 SNHLY, CDR2 FYNNEI. The V and J ends lost 5 bases and 5 bases respectively, with 13 bases between them. The CDR3 runs to 14 residues. The CDR3 DNA sequence: TGTGCCAGCAGTCCTAACCCCTCCCAAAACATTCAGTACTTC. This encodes CASSPNPSQNIQYF.

The V and J genes are TRBV10-1 and TRBJ1-1; D is unclear. The CDR3 loop spans 13 amino acids. V lost 7 bases to trimming and J lost 5 bases, with 14 bases between them. CDR1 WNHNN and CDR2 SYGVQD come from the germline V gene (reference sequence). The CDR3 DNA reads TGCGCCAGCACCCCGGGTGGAGGGACTGAAGCTTTCTTT. Residues: CASTPGGGTEAFF.

This clonotype was seen a single time. This chain links TRBV7-3 with TRBJ1-2; 9 bases match TRBD1. Germline V gives CDR1 SGHTA, CDR2 FQGTGA. This CDR3 region has 14 residues. V was clipped by 4 bases and J by 5 bases; unmatched bases: 5. CDR3 nucleotide sequence: TGTGCCAGCAGCTCGAACGACAGGGGGTATGGCTACACCTTC. Its protein is CASSSNDRGYGYTF.